The source of this T cell receptor beta chain is a study of T-cell reconstitution after alpha-beta-depleted transplantation in children. Findings and caveats of the study: Several hundred expanded graft clones reportedly gave rise to the alpha-beta T cells present about two months after transplant. For some patients, TCRbeta diversity was high at day 60 because of recipient T cells and thymic progenitors that survived. One year post-transplant, T-cell counts and diversity were largely derived from T cells produced anew.

Preparation of the TCRbeta library used unique molecular identifiers. TCRdb called the PCR reads again in MiXCR, with one record for every CDR3 protein. The repertoire has some 290,000 distinct CDR3 sequences, approximately 20% of them found once; the top ten carry approximately 9.9%. The length of the CDR3 is 15 residues. Between the trimmed V and J ends, which lost 1 base and 1 base, there was a span of 10 bases. Germline V CDR1 and CDR2: KGHSH, LQKENI. This clonotype was counted only a few times. Its target is not known. This TCR was sampled from a male patient between 10 and 17 years old who had a stem cell transplant for acute lymphoblastic leukemia, so the T cells may come from the graft donor. The genes are TRBV18 and TRBJ1-1; D might be TRBD1 (5 bases). This material consisted of PBMCs, mostly from graft donor cells, taken 180 days after TCRalphabeta/CD19-depleted stem cell transplant. The CDR3 here is CASSPRGIENTEAFF. CDR3 coding DNA: TGTGCCAGCTCACCACGGGGGATCGAGAACACTGAAGCTTTCTTT.